This TCR beta chain was documented in a study of blood T cell repertoires in COVID-19. Study-wide context: The analysed material was cDNA or gDNA that came from T cells, B-cell-depleted T cells, or PBMCs.

Germline trimming cut 9 bases from V and 8 bases from J; bases unmatched to any gene: 9. Germline lookup yields CDR1 SNHLY and CDR2 FYNNEI. This CDR3 is 13 amino acids long. In the source study's methods: Estimation of nucleated cell counts relied on the amplification of reference gene primers. The method was immunoSEQ multiplex PCR; TCRdb's version includes in-frame clones alone and lacks a portion of them. That table gives V, J and clone size, and the DNA gave D and trimming. Found here are a few hundred thousand clones, about nine tenths of them singletons; the top ten hold about 9.4%. Sequencing was performed on PBMCs or T cells enriched from blood (not recorded which). This chain joins TRBV2 and TRBJ1-4, with 7 bases fitting TRBD1. This TCR derives from a man between 18 and 29 years old with acute COVID-19. The CDR3 is CASLQGLKEKLFF. In nucleotides, the CDR3 is TGTGCCAGTCTACAGGGGCTTAAGGAAAAACTGTTTTTT.